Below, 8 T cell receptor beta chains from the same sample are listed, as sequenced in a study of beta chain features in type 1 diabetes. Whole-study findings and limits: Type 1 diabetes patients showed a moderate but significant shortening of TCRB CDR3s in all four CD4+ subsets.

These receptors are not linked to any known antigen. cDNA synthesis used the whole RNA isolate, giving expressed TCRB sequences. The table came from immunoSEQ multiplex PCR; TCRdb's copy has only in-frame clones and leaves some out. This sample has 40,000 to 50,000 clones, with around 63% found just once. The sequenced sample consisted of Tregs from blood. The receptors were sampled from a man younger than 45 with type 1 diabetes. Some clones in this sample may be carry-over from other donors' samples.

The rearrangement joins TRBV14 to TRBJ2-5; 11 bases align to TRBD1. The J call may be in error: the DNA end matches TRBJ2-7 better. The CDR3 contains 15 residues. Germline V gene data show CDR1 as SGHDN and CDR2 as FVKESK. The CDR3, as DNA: TGTGCCAGCAGCCAAGACTTGGACAGGGGGCACGAGCAGTACTTC. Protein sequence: CASSQDLDRGHEQYF.

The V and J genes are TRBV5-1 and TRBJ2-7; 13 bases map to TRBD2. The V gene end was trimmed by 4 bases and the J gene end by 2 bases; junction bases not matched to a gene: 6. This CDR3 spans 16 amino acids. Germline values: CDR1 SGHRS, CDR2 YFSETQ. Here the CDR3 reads CASSELGLAGAYEQYF. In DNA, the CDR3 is TGCGCCAGCAGCGAACTAGGACTAGCGGGGGCCTACGAGCAGTACTTC.

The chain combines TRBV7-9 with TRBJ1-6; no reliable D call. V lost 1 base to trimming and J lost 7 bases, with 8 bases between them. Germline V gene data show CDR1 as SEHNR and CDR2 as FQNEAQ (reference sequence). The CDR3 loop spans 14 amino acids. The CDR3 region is CASSLVASNSPLHF. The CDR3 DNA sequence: TGTGCCAGCAGCTTAGTAGCTTCCAATTCACCCCTCCACTTT.

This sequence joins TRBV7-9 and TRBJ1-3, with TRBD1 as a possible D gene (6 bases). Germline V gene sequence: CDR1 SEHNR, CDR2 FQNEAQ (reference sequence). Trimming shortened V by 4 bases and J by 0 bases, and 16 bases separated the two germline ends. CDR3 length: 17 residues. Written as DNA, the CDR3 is TGTGCCAGCAGCTCAGGGGACCTGACCCACTCTGGAAACACCATATATTTT. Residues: CASSSGDLTHSGNTIYF.

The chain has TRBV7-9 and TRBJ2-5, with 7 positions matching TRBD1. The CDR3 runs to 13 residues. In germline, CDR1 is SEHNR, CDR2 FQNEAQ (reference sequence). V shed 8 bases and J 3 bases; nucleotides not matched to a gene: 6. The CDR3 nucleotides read TGTGCCAGCTTCAGGGGGTTAGAAGAGACCCAGTACTTC. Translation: CASFRGLEETQYF.

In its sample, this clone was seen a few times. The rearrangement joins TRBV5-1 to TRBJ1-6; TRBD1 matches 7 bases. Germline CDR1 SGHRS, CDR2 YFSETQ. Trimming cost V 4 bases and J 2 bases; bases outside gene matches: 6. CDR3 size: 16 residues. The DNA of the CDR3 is TGCGCCAGCAGCGGTCCAGGGGGGCCCTATAATTCACCCCTCCACTTT. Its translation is CASSGPGGPYNSPLHF.

The CDR3 DNA reads as TGTGCCAGCAGTGAAAGGAGAGAGCAGTTCTTC. Translated, it gives CASSERREQFF. This chain joins TRBV6-1 and TRBJ2-1; D gene ambiguous. CDR1 is MNHNS and CDR2 is SASEGT in the germline V gene. The CDR3 length is 11 residues. The V gene lost 2 bases and the J gene lost 10 bases, with 6 bases spanning the gap.

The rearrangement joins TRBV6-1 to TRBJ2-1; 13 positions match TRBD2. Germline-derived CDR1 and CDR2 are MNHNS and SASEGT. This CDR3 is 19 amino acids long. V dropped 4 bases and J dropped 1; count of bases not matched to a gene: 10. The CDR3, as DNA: TGTGCCAGCAGTGCTAGGGGACTAGCGGGGAGGTTTTCCTACAATGAGCAGTTCTTC. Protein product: CASSARGLAGRFSYNEQFF.